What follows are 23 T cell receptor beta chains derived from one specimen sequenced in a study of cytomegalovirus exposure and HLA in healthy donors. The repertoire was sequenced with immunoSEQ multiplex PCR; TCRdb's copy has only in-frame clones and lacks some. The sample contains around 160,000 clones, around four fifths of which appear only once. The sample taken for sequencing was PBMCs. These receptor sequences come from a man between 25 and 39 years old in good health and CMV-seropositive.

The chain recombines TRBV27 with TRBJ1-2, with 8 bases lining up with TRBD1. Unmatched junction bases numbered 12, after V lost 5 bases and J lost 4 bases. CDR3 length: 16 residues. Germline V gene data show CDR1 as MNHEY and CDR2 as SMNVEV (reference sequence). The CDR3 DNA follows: TGTGCCAGCAGTCCGACCACCTACAGGGGGGGCTATGGCTACACCTTC. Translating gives CASSPTTYRGGYGYTF.

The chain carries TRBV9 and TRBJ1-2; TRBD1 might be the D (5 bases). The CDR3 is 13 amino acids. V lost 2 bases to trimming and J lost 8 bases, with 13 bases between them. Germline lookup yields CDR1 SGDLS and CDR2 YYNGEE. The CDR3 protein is CASSVSATGGYTF. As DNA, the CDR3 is TGTGCCAGCAGCGTCTCCGCCACAGGAGGCTACACCTTC. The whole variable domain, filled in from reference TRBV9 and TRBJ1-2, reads DSGVTQTPKHLITATGQRVTLRCSPRSGDLSVYWYQQSLDQGLQFLIQYYNGEERAKGNILERFSAQQFPDLHSELNLSSLELGDSALYFCASSVSATGGYTFGSGTRLTVV.

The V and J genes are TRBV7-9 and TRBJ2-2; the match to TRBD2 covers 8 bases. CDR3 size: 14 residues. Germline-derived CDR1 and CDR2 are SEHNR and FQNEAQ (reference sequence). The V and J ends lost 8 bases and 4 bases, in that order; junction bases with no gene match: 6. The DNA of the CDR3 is TGTGCCAGCGCAACCCGGGGGGGCACCGGGGAGCTGTTTTTT. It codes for CASATRGGTGELFF.

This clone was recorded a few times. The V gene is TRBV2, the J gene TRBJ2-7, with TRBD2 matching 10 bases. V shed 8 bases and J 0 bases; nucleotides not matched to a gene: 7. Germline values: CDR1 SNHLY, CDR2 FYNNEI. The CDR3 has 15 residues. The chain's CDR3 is CASQDSGGLSYEQYF. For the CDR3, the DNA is TGTGCCAGCCAAGATAGCGGGGGGCTCTCCTACGAGCAGTACTTC.

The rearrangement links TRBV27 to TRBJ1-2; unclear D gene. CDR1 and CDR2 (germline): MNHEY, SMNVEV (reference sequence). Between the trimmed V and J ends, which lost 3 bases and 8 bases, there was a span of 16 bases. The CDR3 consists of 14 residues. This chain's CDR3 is CASSLGFGDVGYTF. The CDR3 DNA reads TGTGCCAGCAGTTTGGGGTTCGGGGATGTAGGCTACACCTTC.

In DNA, the CDR3 is TGTGCCAGCAGCCCGTGGAGGTCAGATACGCAGTATTTT. Its translation: CASSPWRSDTQYF. The chain employs TRBV9 and TRBJ2-3; the D gene is possibly TRBD2 (5 bases). Germline-derived CDR1 and CDR2 are SGDLS and YYNGEE. Trimming pared 4 bases from V and 4 bases from J, leaving 10 bases between. The CDR3 spans 13 residues.

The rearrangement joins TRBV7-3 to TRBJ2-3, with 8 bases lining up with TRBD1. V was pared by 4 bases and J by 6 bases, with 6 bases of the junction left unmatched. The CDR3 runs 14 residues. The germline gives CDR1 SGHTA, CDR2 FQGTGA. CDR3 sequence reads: CASSYRTGKDTQYF. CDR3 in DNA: TGTGCCAGCAGCTACCGGACAGGGAAGGATACGCAGTATTTT.

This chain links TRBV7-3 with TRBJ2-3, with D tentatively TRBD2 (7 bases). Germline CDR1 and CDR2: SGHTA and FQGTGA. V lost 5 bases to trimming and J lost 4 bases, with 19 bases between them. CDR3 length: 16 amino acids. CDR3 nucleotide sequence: TGTGCCAGCAGCCCCCTCTTAGGGGGGGCCGCAGATACGCAGTATTTT. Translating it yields CASSPLLGGAADTQYF.

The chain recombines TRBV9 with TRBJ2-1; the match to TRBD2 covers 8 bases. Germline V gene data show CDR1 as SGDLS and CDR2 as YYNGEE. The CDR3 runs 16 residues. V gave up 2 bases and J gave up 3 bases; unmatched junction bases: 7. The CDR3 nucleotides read TGTGCCAGCAGCGTTAGCGGGGCCTCAGTCTACAATGAGCAGTTCTTC. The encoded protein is CASSVSGASVYNEQFF.

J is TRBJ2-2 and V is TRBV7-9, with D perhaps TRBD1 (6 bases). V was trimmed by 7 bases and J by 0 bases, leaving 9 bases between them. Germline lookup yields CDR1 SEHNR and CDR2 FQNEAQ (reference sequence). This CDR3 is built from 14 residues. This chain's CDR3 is CASIGGANTGELFF. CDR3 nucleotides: TGTGCCAGCATAGGGGGTGCGAACACCGGGGAGCTGTTTTTT.

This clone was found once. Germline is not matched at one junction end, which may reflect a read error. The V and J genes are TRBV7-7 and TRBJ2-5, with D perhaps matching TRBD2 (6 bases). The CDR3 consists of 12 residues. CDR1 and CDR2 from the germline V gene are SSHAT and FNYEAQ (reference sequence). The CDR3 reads CASSPGGRTQYF. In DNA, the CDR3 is TGTGCTAGCAGCCCCGGGGGTCGGACCCAGTACTTC.

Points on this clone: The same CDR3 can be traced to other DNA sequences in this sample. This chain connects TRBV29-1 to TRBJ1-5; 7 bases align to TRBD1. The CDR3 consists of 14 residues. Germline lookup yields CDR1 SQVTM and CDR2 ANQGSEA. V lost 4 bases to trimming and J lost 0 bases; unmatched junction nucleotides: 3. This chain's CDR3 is CSVGDRDSNQPQHF. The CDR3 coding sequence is TGCAGCGTTGGTGACAGGGATAGCAATCAGCCCCAGCATTTT.

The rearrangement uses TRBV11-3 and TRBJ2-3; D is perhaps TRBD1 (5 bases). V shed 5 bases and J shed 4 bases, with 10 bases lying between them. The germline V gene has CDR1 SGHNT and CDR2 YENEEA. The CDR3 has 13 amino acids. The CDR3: CASSPDSADTQYF. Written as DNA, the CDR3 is TGTGCCAGCAGCCCCGACAGTGCAGATACGCAGTATTTT.

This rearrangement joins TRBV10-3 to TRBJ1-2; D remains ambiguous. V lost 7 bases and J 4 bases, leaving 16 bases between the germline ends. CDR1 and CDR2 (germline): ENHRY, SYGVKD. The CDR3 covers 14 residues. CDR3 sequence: CAITSDTVAYGYTF. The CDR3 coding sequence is TGTGCCATCACCTCCGACACAGTCGCCTATGGCTACACCTTC.

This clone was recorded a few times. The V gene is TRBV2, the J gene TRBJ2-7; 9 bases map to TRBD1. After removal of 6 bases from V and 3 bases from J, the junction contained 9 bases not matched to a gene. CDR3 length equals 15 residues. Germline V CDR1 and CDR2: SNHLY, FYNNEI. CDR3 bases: TGTGCCAGCAGGGTAGAGGGACAGGGTCTCTACGAGCAGTACTTC. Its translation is CASRVEGQGLYEQYF.

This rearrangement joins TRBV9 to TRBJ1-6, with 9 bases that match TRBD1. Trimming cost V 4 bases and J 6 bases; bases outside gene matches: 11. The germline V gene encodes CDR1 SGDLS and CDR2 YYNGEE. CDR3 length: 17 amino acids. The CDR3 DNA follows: TGTGCCAGCAGCTTTACTTCCGGGACAGGGTCTAATTCACCCCTCCACTTT. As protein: CASSFTSGTGSNSPLHF.

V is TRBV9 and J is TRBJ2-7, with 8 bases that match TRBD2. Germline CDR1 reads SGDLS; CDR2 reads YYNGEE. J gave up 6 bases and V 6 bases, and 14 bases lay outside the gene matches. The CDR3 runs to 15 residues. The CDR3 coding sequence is TGTGCCAGCACCCGGGGGGGAGCCACCCCTGGCGAGCAGTACTTC. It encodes CASTRGGATPGEQYF.

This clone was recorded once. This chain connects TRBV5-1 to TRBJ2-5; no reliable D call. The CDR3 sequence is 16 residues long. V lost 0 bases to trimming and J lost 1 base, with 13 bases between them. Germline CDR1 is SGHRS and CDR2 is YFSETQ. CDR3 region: CASSLGPLRVQETQYF. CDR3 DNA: TGCGCCAGCAGCTTGGGTCCACTTAGAGTCCAAGAGACCCAGTACTTC.

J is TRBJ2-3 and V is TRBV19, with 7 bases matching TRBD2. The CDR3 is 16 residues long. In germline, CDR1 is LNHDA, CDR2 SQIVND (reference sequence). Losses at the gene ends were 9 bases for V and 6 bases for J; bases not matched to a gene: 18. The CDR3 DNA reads TGTGCCAGCGCCAACACGCGGGACGAGGGAGGGGATACGCAGTATTTT. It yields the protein CASANTRDEGGDTQYF.

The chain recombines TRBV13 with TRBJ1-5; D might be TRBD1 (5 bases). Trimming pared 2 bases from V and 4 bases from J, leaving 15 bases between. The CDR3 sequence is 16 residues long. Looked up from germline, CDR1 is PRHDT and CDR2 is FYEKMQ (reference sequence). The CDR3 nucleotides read TGTGCCAGCAGCTTATGGGGGGGAATACGGAATCAGCCCCAGCATTTT. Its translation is CASSLWGGIRNQPQHF.

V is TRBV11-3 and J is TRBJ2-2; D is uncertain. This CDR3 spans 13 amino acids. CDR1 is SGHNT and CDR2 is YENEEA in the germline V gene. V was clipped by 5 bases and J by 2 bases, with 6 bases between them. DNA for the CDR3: TGTGCCAGCAGCGCAGGAAACACCGGGGAGCTGTTTTTT. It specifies CASSAGNTGELFF.

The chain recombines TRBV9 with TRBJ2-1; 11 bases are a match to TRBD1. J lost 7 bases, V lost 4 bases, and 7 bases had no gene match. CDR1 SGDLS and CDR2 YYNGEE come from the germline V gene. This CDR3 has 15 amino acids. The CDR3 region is CASSLGQGARNEQFF. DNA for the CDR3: TGTGCCAGCAGCCTCGGACAGGGGGCAAGGAATGAGCAGTTCTTC.

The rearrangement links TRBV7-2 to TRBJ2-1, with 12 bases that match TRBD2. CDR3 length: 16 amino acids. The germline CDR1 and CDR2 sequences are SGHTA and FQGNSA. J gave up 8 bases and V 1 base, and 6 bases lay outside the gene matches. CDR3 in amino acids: CASSLELAGGVYEQFF. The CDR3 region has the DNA TGTGCCAGCAGCTTAGAACTAGCGGGGGGCGTATATGAGCAGTTCTTC.